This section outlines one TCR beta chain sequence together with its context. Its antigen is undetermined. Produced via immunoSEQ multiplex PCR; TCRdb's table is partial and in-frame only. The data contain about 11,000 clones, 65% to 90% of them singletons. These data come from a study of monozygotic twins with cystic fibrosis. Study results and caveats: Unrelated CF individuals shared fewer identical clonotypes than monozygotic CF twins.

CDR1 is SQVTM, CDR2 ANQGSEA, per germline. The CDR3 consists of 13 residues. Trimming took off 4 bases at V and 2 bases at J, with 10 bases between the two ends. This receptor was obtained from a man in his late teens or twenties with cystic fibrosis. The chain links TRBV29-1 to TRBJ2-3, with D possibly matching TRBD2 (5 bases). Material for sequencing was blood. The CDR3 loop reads CSVGGRNTDTQYF. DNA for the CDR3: TGCAGCGTTGGAGGGCGGAACACAGATACGCAGTATTTT.